One sample yielded the 5 T cell receptor beta chains listed below, sequenced in a study of cytomegalovirus exposure and HLA in healthy donors. 13 Jbeta primers and 60 Vbeta primers were used for the PCR. Some clones are missing from TCRdb's copy, which holds only in-frame ones; the method was immunoSEQ multiplex PCR. The repertoire includes about 150,000 clones, about 80% of them detected once, and approximately 14% sits in the top ten. Sequencing used PBMCs. The source is a woman between 40 and 55 years old in good health and CMV-seronegative.

In this sample, this clone turned up a few times. The CDR3 DNA follows: TGTGCCAGCAGCTTTGCAGGGCACGGGGAGCTGTTTTTT. This codes for CASSFAGHGELFF. The chain couples TRBV11-3 to TRBJ2-2, with D possibly being TRBD1 (5 bases). V gave up 3 bases and J gave up 7 bases, with 9 bases separating them. The CDR3 loop spans 13 amino acids. CDR1 is SGHNT, CDR2 YENEEA, per germline.

The chain employs TRBV28 and TRBJ1-2, with a possible D match to TRBD1 (5 bases). The CDR3 spans 18 residues. V was cut by 8 bases and J by 2 bases, with 27 bases left in between. CDR1 and CDR2 from the germline V gene are MDHEN and SYDVKM. The CDR3 reads CASLLTGGGPGKNYGYTF. For the CDR3, the DNA is TGTGCCAGCCTCTTAACGGGGGGGGGTCCCGGAAAAAACTATGGCTACACCTTC.

In DNA form, the CDR3 reads TGTGCCAGCAGATCACTCGGGGGGAGGAGAGGAAACACCATATATTTT. This codes for CASRSLGGRRGNTIYF. V and J are TRBV11-2 and TRBJ1-3; D is possibly TRBD1 (5 bases). The V end lost 6 bases, the J end lost 4 bases, and 19 bases lay between the germline ends. The V gene's germline CDR1 is SGHAT and CDR2 FQNNGV. The CDR3 totals 16 residues.

This clone appeared a few times. The chain combines TRBV4-3 with TRBJ1-3, with a possible D match to TRBD1 (5 bases). V lost 3 bases, J lost 4 bases, and 10 bases lay in between. The CDR3 is made up of 14 amino acids. Germline loops: CDR1 LGHNA, CDR2 YSLEER. CDR3 loop: CASSQGPPGNTIYF. DNA of the CDR3: TGCGCCAGCAGCCAGGGGCCTCCGGGAAACACCATATATTTT.

The chain joins TRBV10-3 to TRBJ2-5; 10 nucleotides line up with TRBD1. The DNA matches TRBJ2-7 better at its end, which makes the J call doubtful. The CDR3 sequence is 15 residues long. Germline V gene sequence: CDR1 ENHRY, CDR2 SYGVKD. CDR3 residues: CATRSGTGDAYEQYF. Here the CDR3 DNA reads TGTGCCACCCGCTCCGGGACAGGGGATGCCTACGAGCAGTACTTC.